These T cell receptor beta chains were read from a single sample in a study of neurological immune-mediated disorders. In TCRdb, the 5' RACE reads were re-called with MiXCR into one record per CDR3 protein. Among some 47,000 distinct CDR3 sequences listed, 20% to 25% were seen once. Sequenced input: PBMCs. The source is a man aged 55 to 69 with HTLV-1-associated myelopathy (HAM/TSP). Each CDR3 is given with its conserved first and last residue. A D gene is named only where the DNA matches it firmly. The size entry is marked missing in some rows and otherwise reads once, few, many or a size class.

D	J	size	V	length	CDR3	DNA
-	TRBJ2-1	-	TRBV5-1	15	CASGSRRAAHNEQFF	TGCGCCAGCGGCTCCCGACGAGCGGCCCACAATGAGCAGTTCTTC
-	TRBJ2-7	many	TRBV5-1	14	CASSLVLRGYEQYF	TGCGCCAGCAGCTTGGTTTTGCGGGGCTACGAGCAGTACTTC
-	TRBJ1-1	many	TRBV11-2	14	CASSFGLMNTEAFF	TGTGCCAGCAGCTTCGGCCTTATGAACACTGAAGCTTTCTTT
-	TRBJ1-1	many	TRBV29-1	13	CSGSGHLNTEAFF	TGCAGCGGTTCTGGACATTTGAACACTGAAGCTTTCTTT
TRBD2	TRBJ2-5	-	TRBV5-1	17	CASSFRGGTSGQETQYF	TGCGCCAGCAGCTTCAGGGGCGGGACTAGCGGCCAAGAGACCCAGTACTTC
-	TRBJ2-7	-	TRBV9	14	CASGPGAHGGEQYF	TGTGCCAGCGGCCCGGGAGCTCATGGGGGCGAGCAGTACTTC
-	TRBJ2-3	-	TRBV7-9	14	CASSTDRSTDTQYF	TGTGCCAGCAGCACGGACCGAAGCACAGATACGCAGTATTTT
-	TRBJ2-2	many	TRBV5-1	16	CASSLEGGANTGELFF	TGCGCCAGCAGCTTGGAAGGGGGGGCGAACACCGGGGAGCTGTTTTTT
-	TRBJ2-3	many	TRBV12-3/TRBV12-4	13	CASSEGTTDTQYF	TGTGCCAGCAGCGAAGGGACCACAGATACGCAGTATTTT
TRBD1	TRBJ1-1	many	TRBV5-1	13	CASSLGTGPGAFF	TGCGCCAGCAGCTTGGGGACAGGCCCAGGGGCTTTCTTT
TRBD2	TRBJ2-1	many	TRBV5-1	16	CASSSKTSGRDDEQFF	TGCGCCAGCAGCTCGAAGACTAGCGGGAGGGACGATGAGCAGTTCTTC
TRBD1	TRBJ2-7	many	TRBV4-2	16	CASSQAAGTGGYEQYF	TGTGCCAGCAGCCAAGCCGCCGGGACAGGGGGATACGAGCAGTACTTC
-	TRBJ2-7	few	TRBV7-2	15	CASSSLDRRSYEQYF	TGTGCCAGCAGCAGCTTGGACCGAAGGTCCTACGAGCAGTACTTC
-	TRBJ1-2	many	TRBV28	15	CASRGPSWRANGYTF	TGTGCCAGCAGGGGCCCCTCGTGGAGGGCTAATGGCTACACCTTC
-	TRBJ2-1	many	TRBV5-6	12	CASSLWGSGEFF	TGTGCCAGCAGCTTGTGGGGCTCTGGGGAGTTCTTC
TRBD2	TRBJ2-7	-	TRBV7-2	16	CASSPRGVDGSYDQYF	TGTGCCAGCAGCCCCCGGGGGGTGGACGGCTCCTACGATCAGTACTTC
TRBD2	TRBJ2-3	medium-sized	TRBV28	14	CASSTRLAADTQYF	TGTGCCAGCAGCACCAGACTAGCTGCAGATACGCAGTATTTT
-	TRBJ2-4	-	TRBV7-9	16	CASSSLEPISKNIQYF	TGTGCCAGCAGCTCTCTGGAGCCCATTTCCAAAAACATTCAGTACTTC
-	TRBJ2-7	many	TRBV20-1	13	CSARGRLAYEQYF	TGCAGTGCTCGGGGGCGGTTGGCCTACGAGCAGTACTTC
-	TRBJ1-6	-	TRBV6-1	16	CASSERPGARGSPLHF	TGTGCCAGCAGTGAACGTCCTGGGGCTCGTGGTTCACCCCTCCACTTT
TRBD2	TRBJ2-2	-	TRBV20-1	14	CSARDRGGAGELFF	TGCAGTGCTAGAGATCGTGGGGGGGCCGGGGAGCTGTTTTTT
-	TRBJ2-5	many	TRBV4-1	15	CASSQEVTVRETQYF	TGCGCCAGCAGCCAAGAAGTTACGGTACGGGAGACCCAGTACTTC
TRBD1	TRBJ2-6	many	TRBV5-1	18	CASTPGQGAPSGANVLTF	TGCGCCAGCACCCCGGGGCAGGGGGCACCCTCTGGGGCCAACGTCCTGACTTTC
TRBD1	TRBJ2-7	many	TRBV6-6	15	CASSGRDRSSYEQYF	TGTGCCAGCAGTGGGCGGGACAGGAGCTCCTACGAGCAGTACTTC
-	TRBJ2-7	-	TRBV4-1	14	CASSQYQGSYEQYF	TGCGCCAGCAGTCAATATCAGGGAAGCTACGAGCAGTACTTC
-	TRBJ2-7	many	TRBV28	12	CASSSPLSEQYF	TGTGCCAGCAGTTCCCCCCTTAGCGAGCAGTACTTC
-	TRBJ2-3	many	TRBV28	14	CASSPGPRSDTQYF	TGTGCCAGCAGCCCGGGCCCCCGGTCGGATACGCAGTATTTT
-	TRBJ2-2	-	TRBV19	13	CASSTPPRGELFF	TGTGCCAGTAGTACCCCCCCGCGCGGGGAGCTGTTTTTT
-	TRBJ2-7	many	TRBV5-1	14	CASSLQGSPYEQYF	TGCGCCAGCAGCCTGCAGGGGTCCCCCTACGAGCAGTACTTC
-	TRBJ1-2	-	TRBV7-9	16	CASSRWGTGANYCYTF	TGTGCCAGCAGCCGTTGGGGGACTGGAGCTAACTATTGCTACACCTTC
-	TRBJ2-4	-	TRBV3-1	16	CASSQGGGQILSIQYF	TGTGCCAGCAGCCAAGGAGGAGGACAGATTCTATCCATTCAGTACTTC
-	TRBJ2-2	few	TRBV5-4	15	CASRPDFTNTGELFF	TGTGCCAGCCGTCCGGACTTCACGAACACCGGGGAGCTGTTTTTT
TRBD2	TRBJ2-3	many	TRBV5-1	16	CASSLSLAGPTDTQYF	TGCGCCAGCAGCTTGAGCCTAGCGGGGCCCACAGATACGCAGTATTTT
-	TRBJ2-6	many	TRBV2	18	CATISRQESRSGANVLTF	TGTGCCACCATTTCGCGACAGGAATCACGCTCTGGGGCCAACGTCCTGACTTTC
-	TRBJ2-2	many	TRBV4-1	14	CANSQEVLSGELFF	TGCGCCAACAGCCAAGAAGTTCTAAGCGGGGAGCTGTTTTTT
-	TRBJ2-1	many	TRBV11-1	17	CASSDLGPDTTYNEQFF	TGTGCCAGCAGCGATTTGGGACCCGACACAACCTACAATGAGCAGTTCTTC
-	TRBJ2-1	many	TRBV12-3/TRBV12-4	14	CASSLSSVGNEQFF	TGTGCCAGCAGTTTATCCTCAGTAGGGAATGAGCAGTTCTTC
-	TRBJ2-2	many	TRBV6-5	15	CASSPPGLNTGELFF	TGTGCCAGCAGTCCCCCGGGCCTGAACACCGGGGAGCTGTTTTTT
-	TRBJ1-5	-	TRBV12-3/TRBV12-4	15	CASSLDPRGGQPQHF	TGTGCCAGCAGTTTAGACCCCCGGGGGGGTCAGCCCCAGCATTTT
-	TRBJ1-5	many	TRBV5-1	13	CASSLSSGQPQHF	TGCGCCAGCAGCTTAAGTTCAGGTCAGCCCCAGCATTTT
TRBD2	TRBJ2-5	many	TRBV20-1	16	CSARDPLAGGRETQYF	TGCAGTGCTAGAGATCCCCTAGCGGGAGGGAGGGAGACCCAGTACTTC
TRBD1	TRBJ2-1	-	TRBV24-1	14	CATSDQSRGNEQFF	TGTGCCACCAGTGACCAGTCCAGGGGGAATGAGCAGTTCTTC
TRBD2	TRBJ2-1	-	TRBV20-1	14	CSAAGLALRYEQFF	TGCAGTGCCGCAGGACTAGCGCTACGGTATGAGCAGTTCTTC
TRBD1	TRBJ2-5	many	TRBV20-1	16	CSAIGQGDTFIGTQYF	TGCAGTGCTATTGGACAGGGGGATACTTTTATCGGGACCCAGTACTTC
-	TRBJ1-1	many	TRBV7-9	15	CASRPKRRLNTEAFF	TGTGCCAGCAGACCTAAACGGAGATTGAACACTGAAGCTTTCTTT
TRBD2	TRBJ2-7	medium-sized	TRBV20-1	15	CSASTSGRGLGEQYF	TGCAGTGCTTCGACTAGCGGGAGGGGGCTGGGCGAGCAGTACTTC
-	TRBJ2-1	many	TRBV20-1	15	CSAPPLGQGSNEQFF	TGCAGTGCTCCACCTCTGGGGCAGGGGTCCAATGAGCAGTTCTTC
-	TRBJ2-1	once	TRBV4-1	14	CASKGEGLSNEQFF	TGCGCCAGCAAGGGGGAGGGCCTCAGCAATGAGCAGTTCTTC
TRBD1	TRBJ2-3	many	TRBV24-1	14	CATRGQASTDTQYF	TGTGCCACCCGAGGACAGGCGAGCACAGATACGCAGTATTTT
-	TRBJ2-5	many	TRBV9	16	CASSTSPSGFQETQYF	TGTGCCAGCAGCACATCTCCCTCGGGGTTCCAAGAGACCCAGTACTTC
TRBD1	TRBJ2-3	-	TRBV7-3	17	CASRLTGQGAGKDTQYF	TGTGCCAGCAGATTAACCGGACAGGGGGCCGGCAAAGATACGCAGTATTTT